Reported below is one T cell receptor beta chain. Its antigen is unknown. Source material for PBMCs was about 11 ml fresh peripheral blood. This sample was taken from a study of T cells in Graves' hyperthyroidism and ophthalmopathy. Regions amplified from RNA transcripts were the TCR beta CDR3 regions. First-round RT-PCR with HTBI primers amplified the TCR CDR3 region. Each CDR3 protein is one row after TCRdb ran MiXCR on the multiplex PCR reads. Among hundreds of thousands of distinct CDR3 sequences listed, roughly 15% were seen once. Per the germline V gene, CDR1 is SQVTM and CDR2 is ANQGSEA. V lost 0 bases, J lost 7 bases, and 13 bases lay in between. This CDR3 spans 13 amino acids. Study outcomes and limitations: Onset of ophthalmopathy came a median approximately 6.9 months after the model predicted it. Stable hyperthyroidism and ophthalmopathy were separated using 13 V-J signatures.

The TCR comes from a woman in her forties with Graves' ophthalmopathy. J is TRBJ2-7 and V is TRBV29-1; D is possibly TRBD2 (6 bases). Sequencing input: blood. The CDR3 protein is CSVEDRDRGEQYF. CDR3 nucleotide sequence: TGCAGCGTTGAAGATCGGGACCGGGGGGAGCAGTACTTC.